What follows are 26 T cell receptor beta chains derived from one specimen sequenced in a study of cytomegalovirus exposure and HLA in healthy donors. Both 60 Vbeta primers and 13 Jbeta primers went into the PCR. Profiling relied on immunoSEQ multiplex PCR, and the TCRdb table lists in-frame clones only, not all of them. The sample holds 140,000 or so clones, approximately 79% seen once. Sample: PBMCs. The source is a young man in good health and CMV-seropositive.

The chain uses TRBV7-2 and TRBJ2-7; TRBD1 matches 9 bases. The germline CDR1 and CDR2 sequences are SGHTA and FQGNSA. This CDR3 has 15 residues. The V gene end was trimmed by 5 bases and the J gene end by 0 bases; junction bases not matched to a gene: 5. The CDR3 sequence is CASSPRGQGSYEQYF. The CDR3 nucleotides are TGTGCCAGCAGCCCGAGGGGACAGGGCTCCTACGAGCAGTACTTC. Supplemented by reference TRBV7-2 and TRBJ2-7, the full variable domain reads GAGVSQSPSNKVTEKGKDVELRCDPISGHTALYWYRQSLGQGLEFLIYFQGNSAPDKSGLPSDRFSAERTGGSVSTLTIQRTQQEDSAVYLCASSPRGQGSYEQYFGPGTRLTVT.

V and J are TRBV27 and TRBJ2-7, with 12 bases aligning to TRBD2. CDR3 size: 16 residues. The trim removed 5 bases at V and 5 bases at J, leaving 10 bases unmatched. CDR1 MNHEY and CDR2 SMNVEV come from the germline V gene (reference sequence). The CDR3 bases are TGTGCCAGCAGTCCTCTCCTAGCGGGAGGGCCCCACGAGCAGTACTTC. It encodes CASSPLLAGGPHEQYF.

This clone has a handful of counts. The V call is TRBV7-8, the J call TRBJ2-5; D possibly corresponds to TRBD2 (6 bases). The J call may be incorrect, as the DNA end agrees better with TRBJ2-7. CDR1 and CDR2 from the germline V gene are SGHVS and FQNEAQ. This CDR3 contains 16 residues. The CDR3 DNA is TGTGCCAGCAGCCAGAAACCGGGACTGAGCATCTACGAGCAGTACTTC. It yields the protein CASSQKPGLSIYEQYF.

The J gene is TRBJ2-1, the V gene TRBV28; 7 bases map to TRBD1. Trimming at V came to 8 bases and at J to 3 bases, leaving 4 bases not matched to a gene. The CDR3 consists of 13 residues. The V gene's germline CDR1 is MDHEN and CDR2 SYDVKM. CDR3 sequence reads: CASDRAIYNEQFF. CDR3 bases: TGTGCCAGCGACAGGGCAATCTACAATGAGCAGTTCTTC.

This chain uses TRBV9 with TRBJ2-6, with 8 bases identical to TRBD1. Germline V CDR1 and CDR2: SGDLS, YYNGEE. V was pared by 3 bases and J by 0 bases, with 8 bases of the junction left unmatched. The CDR3 runs to 18 residues. This CDR3 is CASSDRTGSYSGANVLTF. The CDR3 DNA follows: TGTGCCAGCAGCGACCGGACAGGGAGTTACTCTGGGGCCAACGTCCTGACTTTC.

The chain uses TRBV28 and TRBJ2-5; D may be TRBD2 (6 bases). The tail of the sequence fits TRBJ2-7 better, so the J call may be wrong. The CDR3 spans 14 residues. The germline V gene has CDR1 MDHEN and CDR2 SYDVKM. The CDR3: CASTTLGGSYEQYF. In nucleotides, the CDR3 is TGTGCCAGCACTACTCTTGGGGGGTCCTACGAGCAGTACTTC.

This chain uses TRBV6-5 with TRBJ1-1; no firm D call. V was pared by 5 bases and J by 0 bases, with 13 bases between. The CDR3 totals 15 residues. Per germline, CDR1 MNHEY and CDR2 SVGAGI. The CDR3 sequence: CASSPRGAMNTEAFF. The CDR3 bases are TGTGCCAGCAGTCCCCGGGGAGCGATGAACACTGAAGCTTTCTTT.

V and J are TRBV7-2 and TRBJ1-3, with D maybe TRBD1 (6 bases). The germline gives CDR1 SGHTA, CDR2 FQGNSA. V was pared by 6 bases and J by 1 base, with 7 bases between. CDR3 length: 13 residues. CDR3 protein: CASRQGSGNTIYF. Here the CDR3 DNA reads TGTGCCAGCAGGCAGGGGTCTGGAAACACCATATATTTT.

This clone was counted once. The chain is built from TRBV4-2 and TRBJ2-2; D remains unclear. V was trimmed by 4 bases and J by 0 bases, leaving 9 bases between them. Germline assignment: CDR1 LGHNA and CDR2 YNFKEQ. CDR3 length: 15 amino acids. CDR3 nucleotides: TGTGCCAGCAGCCCCAGGATCGCGAACACCGGGGAGCTGTTTTTT. This gives the protein CASSPRIANTGELFF.

This clone was detected only a few times. This chain uses TRBV11-2 with TRBJ2-5; perhaps TRBD2 as D (5 bases). The V gene's germline CDR1 is SGHAT and CDR2 FQNNGV. The CDR3 consists of 17 residues. V shed 1 base and J shed 2 bases, with 17 bases lying between them. The CDR3 DNA reads as TGTGCCAGCAGCTTAGGTCAAGGAGGAACGGTTCAAGAGACCCAGTACTTC. Translation gives CASSLGQGGTVQETQYF.

The count of this clone is one. CDR3 DNA: TGTGCCAGCAGTTTCATGGGGGGGCCGGGGGAAAAACTGTTTTTT. Protein sequence: CASSFMGGPGEKLFF. The chain couples TRBV27 to TRBJ1-4; a possible D gene is TRBD1 (6 bases). Trimming shortened V by 3 bases and J by 8 bases, and 16 bases separated the two germline ends. The CDR3 length is 15 residues. In germline, CDR1 is MNHEY, CDR2 SMNVEV (reference sequence).

The chain joins TRBV7-9 to TRBJ2-5; 10 nucleotides agree with TRBD2. Germline lookup yields CDR1 SEHNR and CDR2 FQNEAQ (reference sequence). The CDR3 is 14 residues long. The trim removed 6 bases at V and 1 base at J, leaving 2 bases unmatched. This chain's CDR3 is CASRLAGAQETQYF. The CDR3 nucleotides are TGTGCCAGCAGGCTAGCGGGAGCCCAAGAGACCCAGTACTTC.

The chain carries TRBV2 and TRBJ2-1; 7 bases match TRBD2. Germline V CDR1 and CDR2: SNHLY, FYNNEI. Losses at the gene ends were 7 bases for V and 0 bases for J; bases not matched to a gene: 12. The CDR3 length is 17 residues. The CDR3 region is CASTQSGGLSSYNEQFF. In DNA form, the CDR3 reads TGTGCCAGCACCCAGTCCGGGGGGTTAAGCTCCTACAATGAGCAGTTCTTC.

This clone occurred a few times. The J gene is TRBJ2-2, the V gene TRBV7-3; no reliable D call. Trimming left V 5 bases short and J 7 bases short, with 11 bases between. In germline, CDR1 is SGHTA, CDR2 FQGTGA. CDR3 length: 13 residues. The CDR3 sequence: CASSPTANGELFF. The CDR3 nucleotides read TGTGCCAGCAGCCCCACTGCGAACGGGGAGCTGTTTTTT.

The chain carries TRBV6-5 and TRBJ1-2, with unresolved D. The V and J ends lost 8 bases and 8 bases respectively, with 15 bases between them. Germline V gene sequence: CDR1 MNHEY, CDR2 SVGAGI. CDR3 size: 12 residues. The CDR3 spells CASRRSPGGYTF. As DNA, the CDR3 is TGTGCCAGCCGACGGAGTCCGGGGGGCTACACCTTC.

In DNA form, the CDR3 reads TGTGCCAGTAGTATTGAGGGCTCGGATACGCAGTATTTT. It specifies CASSIEGSDTQYF. The chain recombines TRBV19 with TRBJ2-3; maybe TRBD2 (5 bases). Germline V gene sequence: CDR1 LNHDA, CDR2 SQIVND (reference sequence). V was trimmed by 3 bases and J by 6 bases, leaving 10 bases between them. This CDR3 is 13 amino acids long.

This clone was detected a few times. The V and J genes are TRBV27 and TRBJ2-1; tentatively, D is TRBD1 (6 bases). V lost 5 bases and J 1 base, leaving 15 bases between the germline ends. This CDR3 region has 16 residues. Germline values: CDR1 MNHEY, CDR2 SMNVEV (reference sequence). The CDR3 loop reads CASSPQGFLSYNEQFF. Here the CDR3 DNA reads TGTGCCAGCAGTCCCCAGGGGTTCCTGTCCTACAATGAGCAGTTCTTC.

The CDR3 protein is CSVEWTGTGNFRWTEAFF. For the CDR3, the DNA is TGCAGCGTTGAATGGACCGGGACAGGGAATTTTAGGTGGACTGAAGCTTTCTTT. The V and J genes are TRBV29-1 and TRBJ1-1, with 9 bases that match TRBD1. Germline V CDR1 and CDR2: SQVTM, ANQGSEA. The CDR3 has 18 residues. V trimming: 2 bases; J trimming: 5 bases; junction bases outside the gene matches: 18.

The V call is TRBV7-2, the J call TRBJ1-5, with a weak D call TRBD1 (6 bases). This CDR3 region has 17 residues. V lost 4 bases, J lost 0 bases, and 16 bases lay in between. Germline CDR1 and CDR2: SGHTA and FQGNSA. The CDR3 sequence is CASSSAGTPYSNQPQHF. DNA of the CDR3: TGTGCCAGCAGCTCCGCCGGGACACCTTATAGCAATCAGCCCCAGCATTTT.

The chain uses TRBV27 and TRBJ1-1; D unclear. The CDR3 has 17 residues. Looked up from germline, CDR1 is MNHEY and CDR2 is SMNVEV (reference sequence). Trimming cost V 5 bases and J 1 base, with 20 bases left between them. The CDR3 DNA sequence: TGTGCCAGCAGTCCCCCTGGACTGATGAAGGGGAACACTGAAGCTTTCTTT. Protein product: CASSPPGLMKGNTEAFF.

This rearrangement joins TRBV11-2 to TRBJ1-5; D is perhaps TRBD1 (5 bases). CDR3 length: 15 amino acids. Germline V gene sequence: CDR1 SGHAT, CDR2 FQNNGV. V lost 4 bases, J lost 2 bases, and 12 bases lay in between. The CDR3 protein is CASSWGGRGNQPQHF. CDR3 nucleotide sequence: TGTGCCAGCAGCTGGGGCGGCAGGGGCAATCAGCCCCAGCATTTT. Combining the CDR3 with reference TRBV11-2 and TRBJ1-5 gives the whole variable domain EAGVAQSPRYKIIEKRQSVAFWCNPISGHATLYWYQQILGQGPKLLIQFQNNGVVDDSQLPKDRFSAERLKGVDSTLKIQPAKLEDSAVYLCASSWGGRGNQPQHFGDGTRLSIL.

The chain has TRBV4-3 and TRBJ2-7; 11 nucleotides match TRBD2. V shed 0 bases and J 7 bases; nucleotides not matched to a gene: 14. The CDR3 totals 18 residues. From germline, CDR1 is LGHNA and CDR2 YSLEER. This CDR3 reads CASSQETSGTQILREQYF. The CDR3, as DNA: TGCGCCAGCAGCCAAGAGACTAGCGGGACCCAAATTCTACGAGAGCAGTACTTC.

This clone was observed a few times. This sequence joins TRBV4-2 and TRBJ2-7, with D possibly being TRBD2 (6 bases). V was trimmed by 0 bases and J by 2 bases, leaving 20 bases between them. The CDR3 runs 18 residues. The germline gives CDR1 LGHNA, CDR2 YNFKEQ. The CDR3 sequence: CASSQERPKLAITYEQYF. CDR3 in DNA: TGTGCCAGCAGCCAAGAGCGTCCTAAGCTAGCGATCACCTACGAGCAGTACTTC.

This sequence joins TRBV5-1 and TRBJ2-1, with TRBD2 matching over 11 bases. CDR1 SGHRS and CDR2 YFSETQ come from the germline V gene. CDR3 length equals 15 residues. With 7 bases clipped from V and 5 bases from J, the junction kept 8 bases outside the gene matches. The CDR3 coding sequence is TGCGCCAGCGGAATAGCGGGAGGGATCGACAATGAGCAGTTCTTC. Amino acid sequence: CASGIAGGIDNEQFF. The variable domain in full, with the rest retrieved from reference TRBV5-1 and TRBJ2-1, is KAGVTQTPRYLIKTRGQQVTLSCSPISGHRSVSWYQQTPGQGLQFLFEYFSETQRNKGNFPGRFSGRQFSNSRSEMNVSTLELGDSALYLCASGIAGGIDNEQFFGPGTRLTVL.

In this sample, this clone turned up a few times. V and J are TRBV6-5 and TRBJ1-5, with a tentative D call TRBD1 (5 bases). The V end lost 6 bases, the J end lost 5 bases, and 11 bases lay between the germline ends. This CDR3 is 13 amino acids long. Germline assignment: CDR1 MNHEY and CDR2 SVGAGI. CDR3 in DNA: TGTGCCAGCAGCTCGGAGGGGTATCAGCCCCAGCATTTT. Its translation: CASSSEGYQPQHF.

CDR3: CASSLRGGGDTEAFF. The DNA of the CDR3 is TGTGCCAGCAGCTTAAGGGGAGGTGGGGACACTGAAGCTTTCTTT. The V gene is TRBV7-2, the J gene TRBJ1-1; D may be TRBD1 (5 bases). The V end was cut by 2 bases, the J end by 3 bases, with 13 bases between. From germline, CDR1 is SGHTA and CDR2 FQGNSA. The CDR3 runs 15 residues.